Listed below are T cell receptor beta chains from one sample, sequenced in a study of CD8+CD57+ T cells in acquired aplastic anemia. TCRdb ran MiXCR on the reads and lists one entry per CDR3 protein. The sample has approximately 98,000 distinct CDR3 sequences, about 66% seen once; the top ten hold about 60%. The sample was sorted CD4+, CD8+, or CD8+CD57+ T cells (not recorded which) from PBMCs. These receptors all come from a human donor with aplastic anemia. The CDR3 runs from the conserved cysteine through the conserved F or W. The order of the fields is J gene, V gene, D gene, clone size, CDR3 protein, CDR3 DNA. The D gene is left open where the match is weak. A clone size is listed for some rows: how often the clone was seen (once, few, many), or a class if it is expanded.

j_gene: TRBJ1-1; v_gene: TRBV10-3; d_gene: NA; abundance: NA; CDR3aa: CAIRGNGQNTEAFF; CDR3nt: TGTGCCATCAGGGGCAACGGACAGAACACTGAAGCTTTCTTT
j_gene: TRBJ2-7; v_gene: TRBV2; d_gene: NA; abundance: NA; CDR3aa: CATKRGAYEQYF; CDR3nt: TGTGCCACCAAGAGGGGGGCCTACGAGCAGTACTTC
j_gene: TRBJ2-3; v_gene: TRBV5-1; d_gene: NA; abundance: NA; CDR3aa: CASSFGVGREADTQYF; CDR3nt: TGCGCCAGCAGCTTTGGAGTTGGCAGGGAGGCAGATACGCAGTATTTT
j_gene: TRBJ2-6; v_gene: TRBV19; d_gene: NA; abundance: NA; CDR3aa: CASSIAAPGANVLTF; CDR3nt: TGTGCCAGTAGTATAGCAGCACCTGGGGCCAACGTCCTGACTTTC
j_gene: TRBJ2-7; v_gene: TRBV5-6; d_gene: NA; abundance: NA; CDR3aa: CASSFRASYEQYF; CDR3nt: TGTGCCAGCAGCTTTAGGGCTTCCTACGAGCAGTACTTC
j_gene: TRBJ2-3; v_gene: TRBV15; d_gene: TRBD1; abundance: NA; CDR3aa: CATSRVSWDREDTQYF; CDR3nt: TGTGCCACCAGCAGAGTCTCCTGGGACAGGGAAGATACGCAGTATTTT
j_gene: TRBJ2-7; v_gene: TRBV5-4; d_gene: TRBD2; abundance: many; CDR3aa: CASSTPETSGTIYEQYF; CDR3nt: TGTGCCAGCAGCACCCCCGAGACTAGCGGAACAATCTACGAGCAGTACTTC
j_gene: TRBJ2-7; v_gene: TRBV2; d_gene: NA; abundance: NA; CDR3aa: CASTGRAGGSYEQYF; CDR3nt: TGTGCCAGCACTGGGAGGGCAGGGGGATCCTACGAGCAGTACTTC
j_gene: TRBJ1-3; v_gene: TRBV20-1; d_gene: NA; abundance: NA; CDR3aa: CSAPRTEADTIYF; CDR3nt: TGCAGTGCTCCCAGGACGGAGGCGGACACCATATATTTT
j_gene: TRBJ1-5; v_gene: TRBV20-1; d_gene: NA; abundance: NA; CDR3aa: CSARPTVNQPQHF; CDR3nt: TGCAGTGCTAGACCGACCGTAAATCAGCCCCAGCATTTT
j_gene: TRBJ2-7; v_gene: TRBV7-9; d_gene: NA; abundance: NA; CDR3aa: CASSHDMSSYEQYF; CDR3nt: TGTGCCAGCAGCCATGACATGAGCTCCTACGAGCAGTACTTC
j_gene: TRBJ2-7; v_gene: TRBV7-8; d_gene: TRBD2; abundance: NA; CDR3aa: CASTYAAGVGYEQYF; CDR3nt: TGTGCCAGCACTTACGCAGCGGGAGTCGGCTACGAGCAGTACTTC
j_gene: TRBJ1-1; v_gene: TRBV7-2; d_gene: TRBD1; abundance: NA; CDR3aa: CASSSKQGYGTEAFF; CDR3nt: TGTGCCAGCAGCTCGAAACAGGGGTACGGCACTGAAGCTTTCTTT
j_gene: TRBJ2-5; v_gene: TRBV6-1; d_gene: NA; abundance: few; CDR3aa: CASSKRETQYF; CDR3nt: TGTGCCAGCAGTAAACGAGAGACCCAGTACTTC
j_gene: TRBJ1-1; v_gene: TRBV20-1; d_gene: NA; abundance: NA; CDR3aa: CSAPGETEAFF; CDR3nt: TGCAGTGCTCCAGGGGAAACTGAAGCTTTCTTT
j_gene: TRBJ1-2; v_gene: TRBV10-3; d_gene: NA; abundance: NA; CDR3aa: CAIKEWADLPSSYTF; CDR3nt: TGTGCCATCAAGGAGTGGGCAGACCTTCCCTCCAGCTACACCTTC
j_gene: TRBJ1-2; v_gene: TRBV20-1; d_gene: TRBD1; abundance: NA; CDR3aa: CSARKGGEGYTF; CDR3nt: TGCAGTGCTAGGAAAGGGGGCGAAGGCTACACCTTC
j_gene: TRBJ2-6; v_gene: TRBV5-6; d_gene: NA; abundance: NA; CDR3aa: CASSYGSSGANVLTF; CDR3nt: TGTGCCAGCAGCTATGGTAGCTCTGGGGCCAACGTCCTGACTTTC
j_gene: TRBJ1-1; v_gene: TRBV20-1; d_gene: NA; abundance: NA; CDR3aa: CSVPHTGRMNTEAFF; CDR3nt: TGCAGTGTCCCCCATACGGGACGGATGAACACTGAAGCTTTCTTT
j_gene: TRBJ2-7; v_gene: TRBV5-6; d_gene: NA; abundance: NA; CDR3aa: CASSLVYGGSEQYF; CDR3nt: TGTGCCAGCAGCTTGGTTTATGGGGGTAGCGAGCAGTACTTC
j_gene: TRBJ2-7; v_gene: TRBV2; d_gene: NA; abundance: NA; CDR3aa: CASSTGKGEQYF; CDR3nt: TGTGCCAGCAGTACAGGGAAGGGCGAGCAGTACTTC
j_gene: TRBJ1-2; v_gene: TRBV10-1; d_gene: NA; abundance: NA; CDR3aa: CASSESSRSPLYGYTF; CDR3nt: TGCGCCAGCAGTGAGTCCAGTCGCAGTCCGCTCTATGGCTACACCTTC
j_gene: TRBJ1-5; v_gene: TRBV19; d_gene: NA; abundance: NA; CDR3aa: CASRQGLSNQPQHF; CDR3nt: TGTGCCAGTAGGCAGGGGTTGAGCAATCAGCCCCAGCATTTT
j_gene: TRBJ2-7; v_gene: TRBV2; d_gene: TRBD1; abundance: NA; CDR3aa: CASTHDRGLVYEQYF; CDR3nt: TGTGCCAGCACCCACGACAGGGGGCTAGTTTACGAGCAGTACTTC
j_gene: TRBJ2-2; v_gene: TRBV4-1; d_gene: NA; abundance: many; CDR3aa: CASSQGSNTGELFF; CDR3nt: TGCGCCAGCAGCCAAGGCAGCAACACCGGGGAGCTGTTTTTT
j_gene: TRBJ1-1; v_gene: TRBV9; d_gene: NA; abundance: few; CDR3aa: CASSATGQNTEAFF; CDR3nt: TGTGCCAGCAGCGCGACAGGACAGAACACTGAAGCTTTCTTT
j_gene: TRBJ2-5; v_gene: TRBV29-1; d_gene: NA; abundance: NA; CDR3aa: CSVAPVIQETQYF; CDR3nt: TGCAGCGTCGCACCCGTGATCCAAGAGACCCAGTACTTC
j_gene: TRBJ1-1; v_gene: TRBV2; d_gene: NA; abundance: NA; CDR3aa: CASSGIQGGTEAFF; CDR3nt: TGTGCCAGCAGTGGGATACAGGGAGGGACTGAAGCTTTCTTT
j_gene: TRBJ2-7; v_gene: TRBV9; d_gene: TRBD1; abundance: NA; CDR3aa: CASSPRDRAHEQYF; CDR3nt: TGTGCCAGCAGCCCACGGGACAGGGCCCACGAGCAGTACTTC
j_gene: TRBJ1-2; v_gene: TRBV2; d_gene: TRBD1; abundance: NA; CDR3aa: CASSEVGQGARSNYGYTF; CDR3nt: TGTGCCAGCAGTGAAGTAGGGCAGGGGGCGCGCTCGAACTATGGCTACACCTTC
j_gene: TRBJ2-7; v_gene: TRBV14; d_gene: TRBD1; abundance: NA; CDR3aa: CASSQDPGQGIYEQYF; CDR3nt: TGTGCCAGCAGCCAAGATCCGGGACAGGGTATTTACGAGCAGTACTTC
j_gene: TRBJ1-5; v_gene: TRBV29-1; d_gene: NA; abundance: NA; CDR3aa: CSVGLGSNQPQHF; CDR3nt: TGCAGCGTTGGGTTGGGATCCAATCAGCCCCAGCATTTT
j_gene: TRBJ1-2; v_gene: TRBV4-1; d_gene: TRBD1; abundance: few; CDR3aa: CASSQPTGGEGYTF; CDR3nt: TGCGCCAGCAGCCAACCGACAGGGGGCGAGGGCTACACCTTC
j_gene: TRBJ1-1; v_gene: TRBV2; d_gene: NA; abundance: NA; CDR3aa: CASSRVVFTNTEAFF; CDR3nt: TGTGCCAGCAGTAGGGTTGTTTTCACGAACACTGAAGCTTTCTTT
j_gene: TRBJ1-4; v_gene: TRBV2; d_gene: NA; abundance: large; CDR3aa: CASSEWPAADEKLFF; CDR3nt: TGTGCCAGCAGTGAATGGCCCGCGGCGGACGAAAAACTGTTTTTT
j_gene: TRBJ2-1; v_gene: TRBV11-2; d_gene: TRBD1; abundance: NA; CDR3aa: CASSTHRGPVSEQFF; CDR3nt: TGTGCCAGCAGCACCCACAGGGGTCCGGTAAGTGAGCAGTTCTTC
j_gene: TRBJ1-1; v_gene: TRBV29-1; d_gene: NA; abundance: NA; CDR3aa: CSVSSGAFF; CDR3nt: TGCAGCGTTTCCTCCGGGGCTTTCTTT
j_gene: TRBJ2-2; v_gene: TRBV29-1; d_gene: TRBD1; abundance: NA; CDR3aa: CSVARGPGTGELFF; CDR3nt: TGCAGCGTTGCCAGGGGGCCGGGCACCGGGGAGCTGTTTTTT
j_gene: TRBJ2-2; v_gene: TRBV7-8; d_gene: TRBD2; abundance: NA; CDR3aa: CASSPATGTSVGELFF; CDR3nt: TGTGCCAGCAGCCCCGCCACCGGGACTAGTGTCGGGGAGCTGTTTTTT
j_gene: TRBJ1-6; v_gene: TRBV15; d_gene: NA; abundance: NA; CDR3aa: CATSRGVQGSNSPLHF; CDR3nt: TGTGCCACCAGCAGAGGGGTACAGGGAAGTAATTCACCCCTCCACTTT
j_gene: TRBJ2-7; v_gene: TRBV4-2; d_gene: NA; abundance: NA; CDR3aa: CASSQTDTRTVPSRYEQYF; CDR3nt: TGTGCCAGCAGCCAGACCGACACCCGGACGGTCCCGAGTCGGTACGAGCAGTACTTC
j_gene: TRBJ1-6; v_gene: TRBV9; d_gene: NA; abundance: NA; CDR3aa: CASSPLDSYNSPLHF; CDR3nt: TGTGCCAGCAGCCCTTTGGACAGCTATAATTCACCCCTCCACTTT
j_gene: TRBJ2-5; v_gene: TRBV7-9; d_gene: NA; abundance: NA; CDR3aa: CASNGETQYF; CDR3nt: TGTGCCAGCAACGGAGAGACCCAGTACTTC
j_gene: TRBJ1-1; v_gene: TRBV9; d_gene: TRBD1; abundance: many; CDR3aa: CASSVGQTEAFF; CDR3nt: TGTGCCAGCAGCGTGGGACAGACTGAAGCTTTCTTT
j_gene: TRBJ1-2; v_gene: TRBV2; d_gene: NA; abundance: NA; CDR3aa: CASSEAPLNYGYTF; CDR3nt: TGTGCCAGCAGTGAAGCACCCCTTAACTATGGCTACACCTTC
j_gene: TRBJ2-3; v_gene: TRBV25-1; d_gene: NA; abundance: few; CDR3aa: CASSVTGRGSTDTQYF; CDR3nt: TGTGCCAGCAGTGTGACAGGTCGGGGGAGCACAGATACGCAGTATTTT
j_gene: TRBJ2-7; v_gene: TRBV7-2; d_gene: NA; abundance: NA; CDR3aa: CASSKTGYEQYF; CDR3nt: TGTGCCAGCAGCAAAACAGGGTACGAGCAGTACTTC